The T cell receptor (beta chain) under discussion was sequenced for a study of blood T cell repertoires in COVID-19. Study-wide background: Donors in the United States, Italy and Spain gave samples during acute or convalescent COVID-19. Sources were T cells, B-cell-depleted T cells, or PBMCs; the material itself was cDNA or gDNA.

In the study's own analysis: Using reference gene primer amplification, nucleated cell counts were estimated. The assay was immunoSEQ multiplex PCR, and TCRdb's table has in-frame clones only and misses some. The DNA was the basis for D and trimming; V, J and clone size are from that table. The sample comprises about 190,000 clones, approximately 80% of which are singletons, and 9.5% to 15% rests with the top ten. V was cut by 3 bases and J by 4 bases, with 10 bases left in between. This CDR3 is 14 amino acids long. The germline CDR1 and CDR2 sequences are LNHDA and SQIVND (reference sequence). The V gene is TRBV19, the J gene TRBJ1-5; unclear D gene. The sample taken for sequencing was peripheral blood. This sequence originates from a woman aged 50 to 60 with acute or convalescent COVID-19. The CDR3 bases are TGTGCCAGTAGTATCGCCACTTCTAATCAGCCCCAGCATTTT. Amino acid sequence: CASSIATSNQPQHF.